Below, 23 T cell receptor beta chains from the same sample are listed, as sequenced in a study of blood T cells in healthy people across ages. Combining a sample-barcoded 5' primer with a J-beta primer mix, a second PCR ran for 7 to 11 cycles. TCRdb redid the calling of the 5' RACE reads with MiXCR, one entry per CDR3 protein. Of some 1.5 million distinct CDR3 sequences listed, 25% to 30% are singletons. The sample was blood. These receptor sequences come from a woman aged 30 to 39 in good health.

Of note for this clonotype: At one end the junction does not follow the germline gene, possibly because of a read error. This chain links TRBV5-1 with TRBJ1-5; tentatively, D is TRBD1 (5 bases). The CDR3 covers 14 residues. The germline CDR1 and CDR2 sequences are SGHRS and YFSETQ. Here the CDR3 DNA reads TGCGCCGGCAGCTTGGGAGGGGAGGGTCAGCCCCAGCATTTT. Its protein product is CAGSLGGEGQPQHF.

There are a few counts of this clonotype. The CDR3 DNA follows: TGCGCCAGCATCTGGGGGGCCAGTAGCACAGATACGCAGTATTTT. Residues: CASIWGASSTDTQYF. The chain combines TRBV5-1 with TRBJ2-3; D is perhaps TRBD1 or TRBD2 (6 bases each). Trimming stripped 6 bases from V and 0 bases from J, with 14 bases between. Looked up from germline, CDR1 is SGHRS and CDR2 is YFSETQ. This CDR3 is built from 15 residues. Looking up the rest from reference TRBV5-1 and TRBJ2-3 gives the full variable domain: KAGVTQTPRYLIKTRGQQVTLSCSPISGHRSVSWYQQTPGQGLQFLFEYFSETQRNKGNFPGRFSGRQFSNSRSEMNVSTLELGDSALYLCASIWGASSTDTQYFGPGTRLTVL.

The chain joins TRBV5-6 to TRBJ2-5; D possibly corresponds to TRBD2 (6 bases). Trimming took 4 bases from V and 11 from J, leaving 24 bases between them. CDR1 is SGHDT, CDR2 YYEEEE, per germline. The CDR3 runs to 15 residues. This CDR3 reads CASSGGMGSYNEQYF. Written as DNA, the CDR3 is TGTGCCAGCAGCGGCGGGATGGGGTCCTACAATGAGCAGTACTTC.

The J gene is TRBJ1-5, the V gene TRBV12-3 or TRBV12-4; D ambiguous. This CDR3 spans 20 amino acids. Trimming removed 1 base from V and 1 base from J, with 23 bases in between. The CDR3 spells CASSLGSSAVSEGSNQPQHF. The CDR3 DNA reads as TGTGCCAGCAGTTTAGGATCGTCGGCAGTCAGCGAAGGGAGCAATCAGCCCCAGCATTTT.

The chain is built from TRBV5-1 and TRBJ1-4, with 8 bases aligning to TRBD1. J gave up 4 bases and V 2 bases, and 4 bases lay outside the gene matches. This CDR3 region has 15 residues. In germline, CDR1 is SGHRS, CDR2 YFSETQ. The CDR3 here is CASSFSGGDNEKLFF. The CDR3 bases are TGCGCCAGCAGCTTCTCAGGGGGCGATAATGAAAAACTGTTTTTT.

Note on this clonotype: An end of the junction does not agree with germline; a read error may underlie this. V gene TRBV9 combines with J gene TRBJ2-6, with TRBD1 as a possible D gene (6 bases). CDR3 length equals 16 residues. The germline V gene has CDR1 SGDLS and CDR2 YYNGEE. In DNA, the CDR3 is TGTGCCAGCAGCCCTTCGGCAGGGGTAGGGGCCAACGTCCGGACTTTC. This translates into CASSPSAGVGANVRTF.

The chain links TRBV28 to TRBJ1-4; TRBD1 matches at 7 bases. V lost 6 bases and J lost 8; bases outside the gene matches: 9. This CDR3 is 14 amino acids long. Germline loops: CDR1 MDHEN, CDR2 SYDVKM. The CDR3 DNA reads TGTGCCAGCAGAGCCCGGACAGGCGGCGAAAAACTGTTTTTT. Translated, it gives CASRARTGGEKLFF. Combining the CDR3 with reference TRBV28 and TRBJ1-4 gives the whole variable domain DVKVTQSSRYLVKRTGEKVFLECVQDMDHENMFWYRQDPGLGLRLIYFSYDVKMKEKGDIPEGYSVSREKKERFSLILESASTNQTSMYLCASRARTGGEKLFFGSGTQLSVL.

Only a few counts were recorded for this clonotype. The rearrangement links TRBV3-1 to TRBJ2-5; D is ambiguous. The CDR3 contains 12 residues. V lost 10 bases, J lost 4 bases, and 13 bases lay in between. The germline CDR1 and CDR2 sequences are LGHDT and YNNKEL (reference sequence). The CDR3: CATGREAETQYF. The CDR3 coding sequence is TGTGCCACCGGCCGTGAAGCAGAGACCCAGTACTTC.

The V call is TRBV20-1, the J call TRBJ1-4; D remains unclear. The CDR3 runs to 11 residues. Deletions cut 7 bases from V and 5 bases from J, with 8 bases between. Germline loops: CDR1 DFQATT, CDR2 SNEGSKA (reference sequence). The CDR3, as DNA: TGCAGTGTTACTCAAAATGAAAAACTGTTTTTT. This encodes CSVTQNEKLFF.

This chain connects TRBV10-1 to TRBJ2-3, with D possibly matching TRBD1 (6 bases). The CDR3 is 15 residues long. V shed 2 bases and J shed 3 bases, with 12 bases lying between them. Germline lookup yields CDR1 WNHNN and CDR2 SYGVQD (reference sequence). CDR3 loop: CASSEQAGATDTQYF. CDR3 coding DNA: TGCGCCAGCAGTGAGCAGGCAGGGGCGACAGATACGCAGTATTTT.

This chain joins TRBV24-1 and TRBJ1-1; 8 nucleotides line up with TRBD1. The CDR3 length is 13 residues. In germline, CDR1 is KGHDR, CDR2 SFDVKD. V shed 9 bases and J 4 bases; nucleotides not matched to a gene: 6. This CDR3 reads CATVDRAGTEAFF. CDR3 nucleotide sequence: TGTGCCACCGTGGACAGGGCGGGCACTGAAGCTTTCTTT.

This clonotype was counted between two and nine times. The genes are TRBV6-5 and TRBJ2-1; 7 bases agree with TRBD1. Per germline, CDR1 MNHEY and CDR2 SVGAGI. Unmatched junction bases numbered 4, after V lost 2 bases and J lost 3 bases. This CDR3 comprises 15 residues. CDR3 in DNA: TGTGCCAGCAGTTACGAGGCAGGGGGCTACAATGAGCAGTTCTTC. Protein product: CASSYEAGGYNEQFF.

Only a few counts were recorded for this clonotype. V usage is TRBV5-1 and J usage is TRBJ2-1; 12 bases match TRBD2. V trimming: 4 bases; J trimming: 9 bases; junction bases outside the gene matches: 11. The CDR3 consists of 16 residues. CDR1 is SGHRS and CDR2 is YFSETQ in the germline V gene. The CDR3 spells CASSPSTSGGWGEQFF. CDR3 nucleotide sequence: TGCGCCAGCAGCCCTTCCACTAGCGGGGGGTGGGGTGAGCAGTTCTTC.

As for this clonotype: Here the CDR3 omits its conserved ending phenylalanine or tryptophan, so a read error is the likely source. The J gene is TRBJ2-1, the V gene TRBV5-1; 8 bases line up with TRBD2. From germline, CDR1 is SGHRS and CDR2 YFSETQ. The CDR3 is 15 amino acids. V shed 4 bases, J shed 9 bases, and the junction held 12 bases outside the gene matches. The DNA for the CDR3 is TGCGCCAGCAGCGGCCTGGCGGGGGGCACCTCTGAGCAGTTCGTC. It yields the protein CASSGLAGGTSEQFV.

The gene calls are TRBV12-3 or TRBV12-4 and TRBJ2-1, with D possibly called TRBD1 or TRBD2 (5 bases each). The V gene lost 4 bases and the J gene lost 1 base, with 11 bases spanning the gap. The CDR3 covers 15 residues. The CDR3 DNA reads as TGTGCCAGCAGTTACTGGGACGGATCCTACAATGAGCAGTTCTTC. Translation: CASSYWDGSYNEQFF.

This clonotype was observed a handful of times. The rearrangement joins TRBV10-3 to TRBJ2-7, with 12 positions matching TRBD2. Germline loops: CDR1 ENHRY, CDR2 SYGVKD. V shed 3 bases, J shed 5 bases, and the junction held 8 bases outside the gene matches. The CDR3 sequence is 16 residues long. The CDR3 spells CAISDLAGGLSDEQYF. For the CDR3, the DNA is TGTGCCATCAGTGACCTAGCGGGGGGGCTATCCGACGAGCAGTACTTC.

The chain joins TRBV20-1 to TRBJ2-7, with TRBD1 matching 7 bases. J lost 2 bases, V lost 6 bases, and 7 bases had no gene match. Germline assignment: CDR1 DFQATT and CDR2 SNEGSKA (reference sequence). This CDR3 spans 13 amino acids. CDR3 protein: CSAGQAEAYEQYF. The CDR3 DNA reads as TGCAGTGCCGGACAGGCGGAAGCCTACGAGCAGTACTTC.

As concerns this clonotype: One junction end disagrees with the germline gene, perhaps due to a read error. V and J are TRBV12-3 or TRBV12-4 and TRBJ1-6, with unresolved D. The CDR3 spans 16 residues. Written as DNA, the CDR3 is TGTGCCAGCAGTAAGGACGGAAGCTCCTATAATTCACCCGTCCACTTT. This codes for CASSKDGSSYNSPVHF.

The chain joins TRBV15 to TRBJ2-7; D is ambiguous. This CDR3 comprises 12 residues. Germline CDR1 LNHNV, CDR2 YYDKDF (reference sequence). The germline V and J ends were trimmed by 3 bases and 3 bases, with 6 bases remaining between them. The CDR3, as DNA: TGTGCCACCAGCAGCTCGAACTACGAGCAGTACTTC. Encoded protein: CATSSSNYEQYF.

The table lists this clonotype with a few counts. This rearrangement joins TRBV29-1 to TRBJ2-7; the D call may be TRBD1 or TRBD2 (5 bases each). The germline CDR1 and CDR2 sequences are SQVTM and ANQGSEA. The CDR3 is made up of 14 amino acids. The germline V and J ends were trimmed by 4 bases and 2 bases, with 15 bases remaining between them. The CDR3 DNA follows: TGCAGCGTTGTTTGGGCAGGGAGTCCCTACGAGCAGTACTTC. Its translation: CSVVWAGSPYEQYF.

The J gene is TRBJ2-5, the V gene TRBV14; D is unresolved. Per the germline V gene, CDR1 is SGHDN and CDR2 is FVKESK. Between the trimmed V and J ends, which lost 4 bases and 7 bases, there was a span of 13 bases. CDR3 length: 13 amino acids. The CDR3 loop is CASSRLGSGTQYF. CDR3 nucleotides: TGTGCCAGCAGCCGCCTCGGTTCAGGGACCCAGTACTTC.

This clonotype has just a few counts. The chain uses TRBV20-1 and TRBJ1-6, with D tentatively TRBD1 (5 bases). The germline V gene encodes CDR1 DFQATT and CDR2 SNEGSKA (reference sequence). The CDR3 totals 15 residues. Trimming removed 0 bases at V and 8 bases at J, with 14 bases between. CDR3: CSARDRATTDSPLHF. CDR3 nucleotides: TGCAGTGCTAGAGACAGGGCGACGACGGATTCACCCCTCCACTTT.

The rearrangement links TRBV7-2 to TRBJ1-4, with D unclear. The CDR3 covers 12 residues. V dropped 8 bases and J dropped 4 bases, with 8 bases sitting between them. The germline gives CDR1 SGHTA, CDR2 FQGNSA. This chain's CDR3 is CASGSYNEKLFF. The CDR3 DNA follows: TGTGCCAGCGGCTCCTATAATGAAAAACTGTTTTTT.